This entry features one T cell receptor beta chain sequence. Its antigen is unknown. Trimming cost V 0 bases and J 6 bases; bases outside gene matches: 4. Germline CDR1 LGHNA, CDR2 YNFKEQ. This CDR3 has 14 amino acids. The data stem from a study of graft-versus-host responses after intestinal transplantation. Across the study: Multivisceral, liver-intestinal, or isolated intestinal transplants were given to recipients. Every one of the recipients received anti-thymocyte globulin induction and afterwards took tacrolimus and steroids for 3 to 4 years.

Libraries were prepared by immunoSEQ multiplex PCR; TCRdb keeps only in-frame clonotypes and omits some of them. The sample yields fewer than 100,000 clones, roughly 83% seen once. Findings and limits, study-wide: There was an association between peak levels of circulating GvH clones and early post-transplant HvG declines. There were GvH clones found in recipient marrow, and some of them appeared first in ileum or blood.

This specimen was PBMCs, taken 255 days after intestinal transplant. The chain has TRBV4-2 and TRBJ2-7; 8 positions agree with TRBD2. The sequence came from a human patient who received an intestinal transplant, so some T cells may come from the graft donor. CDR3 residues: CASSQEGLVSEQYF. CDR3 nucleotides: TGTGCCAGCAGCCAAGAGGGACTAGTAAGCGAGCAGTACTTC.